The 5 T cell receptor beta chains presented below share a single source sample, sequenced in a study of T cell responses to AZD1222 COVID-19 vaccine. This table comes from immunoSEQ multiplex PCR, and its TCRdb copy is limited to in-frame clones, with some not included. The sample lists more than 150,000 clones, about nine tenths occurring once. This material consisted of peripheral blood, taken on day 0 of AZD1222 vaccination. These receptors all come from an adult in good health.

J is TRBJ2-2 and V is TRBV29-1; unclear D gene. CDR3 length: 14 residues. Germline V gene sequence: CDR1 SQVTM, CDR2 ANQGSEA. The V end was cut by 3 bases, the J end by 1 base, with 9 bases between. CDR3 in amino acids: CSVEQQVNTGELFF. CDR3 bases: TGCAGCGTTGAGCAGCAGGTGAACACCGGGGAGCTGTTTTTT.

J is TRBJ1-5 and V is TRBV6-1, with a weak D call TRBD1 (6 bases). Trimming removed 2 bases at V and 2 bases at J, with 10 bases between. Germline values: CDR1 MNHNS, CDR2 SASEGT. The CDR3 sequence is 15 residues long. The CDR3 reads CASSENRGGNQPQHF. The CDR3 nucleotides read TGTGCCAGCAGTGAAAATAGGGGGGGCAATCAGCCCCAGCATTTT.

CDR3 coding DNA: TGTGCCAGCAGCCATCCTGGGCGGGAGGGTGTCACAGATACGCAGTATTTT. Translated, it gives CASSHPGREGVTDTQYF. This chain joins TRBV27 and TRBJ2-3; 9 bases align to TRBD2. The germline V gene has CDR1 MNHEY and CDR2 SMNVEV (reference sequence). This CDR3 has 17 amino acids. V lost 6 bases to trimming and J lost 2 bases; unmatched junction nucleotides: 12.

The rearrangement links TRBV5-4 to TRBJ2-4; possibly TRBD2 for D (6 bases). The V end lost 3 bases, the J end lost 0 bases, and 16 bases lay between the germline ends. CDR1 is SGHNT and CDR2 is YYREEE in the germline V gene (reference sequence). This CDR3 region has 17 residues. The CDR3 loop reads CASSSRTLGGAKNIQYF. In DNA form, the CDR3 reads TGTGCCAGCAGCTCAAGGACATTGGGGGGAGCCAAAAACATTCAGTACTTC.

The sample holds a few counts of this clone. The chain uses TRBV7-2 and TRBJ2-7; 7 bases map to TRBD2. The CDR3 extends over 15 amino acids. V was clipped by 0 bases and J by 2 bases; unmatched bases: 4. Germline V gene sequence: CDR1 SGHTA, CDR2 FQGNSA. CDR3 DNA: TGTGCCAGCAGCTTAGCGCTAGCGGCGACCTACGAGCAGTACTTC. Translated: CASSLALAATYEQYF.